This TCR beta chain was captured in a study of CD8+CD57+ T cells in acquired aplastic anemia. Across the study: The sorted CD4+ and CD8+ cells yielded an average approximately 3 ug of DNA.

Genomic DNA acted as the template from which TCR beta VDJ combination and CDR3 sequence profiling were carried out. TCRdb used MiXCR to reprocess the reads, holding one entry per CDR3 protein. Of under 200,000 distinct CDR3 sequences in the sample, 71% are singletons; the top ten hold around 45%. Whoever was chosen for sequencing had shown CD8+CD57+ cell expansion by flow cytometry. With 8 bases removed from V and 1 base from J, the gap between germline ends came to 12 bases. Germline CDR1 SGDLS, CDR2 YYNGEE. The CDR3 is 13 amino acids. This receptor was identified in a human donor with aplastic anemia. The V call is TRBV9, the J call TRBJ1-1; D gene uncertain. The sequenced material came from sorted CD4+, CD8+, or CD8+CD57+ T cells (not recorded which) from PBMCs. The DNA for the CDR3 is TGTGCCAGTGGGGAGCAGGCGAACACTGAAGCTTTCTTT. As protein: CASGEQANTEAFF.